Sequencing of this T cell receptor beta chain was carried out in a study of shared T cell receptors in the human thymus. Libraries were prepared by immunoSEQ multiplex PCR; TCRdb keeps only in-frame clonotypes and omits some of them. The repertoire holds roughly 710,000 clones, approximately 83% seen once, with 0.0095% to 0.013% in the top ten. The table lists this clone with a count of one. Looked up from germline, CDR1 is SGHRS and CDR2 is YFSETQ. CDR3 length: 21 amino acids. Trimming left V 1 base short and J 2 bases short, with 30 bases between. A further study also used this sample, focusing on human thymus T cells.

This TCR was sampled from a girl in the first two years of life with a congenital heart defect. Material for sequencing was thymocytes. The J gene is TRBJ1-1, the V gene TRBV5-1; D not certain. CDR3 sequence reads: CASSLLETHRGWEGPNTEAFF. The CDR3 DNA follows: TGCGCCAGCAGCTTGTTGGAGACCCACCGGGGATGGGAAGGACCAAACACTGAAGCTTTCTTT.